This T cell receptor (beta chain) was identified in a study of identical twins. The germline V gene encodes CDR1 MNHEY and CDR2 SMNVEV (reference sequence). With V trimmed by 3 bases and J by 1 base, 3 bases remained unmatched. The CDR3 is 14 amino acids. Broader study findings: Beta out-of-frame sequences displayed a weaker excess of sharing between twins. Insertions were reduced in abundant cord blood beta clonotypes but not in memory repertoires.

For this clonotype: The antigen is not known.

TCRdb fed the 5' RACE reads into MiXCR, producing one record per CDR3 protein. The table has hundreds of thousands of distinct CDR3 sequences, over 15% seen once. The sample was also linked to a second study, of T cells expressing NK-cell markers. In that study: Dominant NKG2C+ clonotype frequencies of 1.0-7.0% of CD8+ T cells were measured in a handful of donors.

The sample taken for sequencing was PBMCs. This chain uses TRBV27 with TRBJ2-7, with TRBD1 matching 7 bases. The clonotype comes from a woman aged 18-29 years in good health. CDR3 coding DNA: TGTGCCAGCAGTTTCACAGGGGTTTCCTACGAGCAGTACTTC. This encodes CASSFTGVSYEQYF.